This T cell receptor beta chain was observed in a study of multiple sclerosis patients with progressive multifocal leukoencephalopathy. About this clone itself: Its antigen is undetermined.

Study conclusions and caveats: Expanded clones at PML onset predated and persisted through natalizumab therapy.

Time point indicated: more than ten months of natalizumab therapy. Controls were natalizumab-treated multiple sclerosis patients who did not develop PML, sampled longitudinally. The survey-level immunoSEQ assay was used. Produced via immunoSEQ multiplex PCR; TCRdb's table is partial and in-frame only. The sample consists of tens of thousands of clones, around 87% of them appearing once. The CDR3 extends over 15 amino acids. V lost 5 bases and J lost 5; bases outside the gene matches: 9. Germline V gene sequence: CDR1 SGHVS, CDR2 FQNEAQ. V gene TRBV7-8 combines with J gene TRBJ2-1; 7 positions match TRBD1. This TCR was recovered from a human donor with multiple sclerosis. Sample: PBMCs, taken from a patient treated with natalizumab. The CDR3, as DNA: TGTGCCAGCAGCCCGTCCCGGGACAGCAACAATGAGCAGTTCTTC. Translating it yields CASSPSRDSNNEQFF.